The T cell receptor beta chain described here comes from a study of T-cell reconstitution after alpha-beta-depleted transplantation in children. This sample's TCRbeta library carried unique molecular identifier barcodes. TCRdb reanalysed the PCR reads using MiXCR and keeps one entry per CDR3 protein. This sample has about 400,000 distinct CDR3 sequences, with 10% to 15% found just once. The germline gives CDR1 MNHEY, CDR2 SMNVEV (reference sequence). Trimming removed 0 bases at V and 0 bases at J, with 6 bases between. This CDR3 is 15 amino acids long. This clonotype has a handful of counts. The origin of this receptor is a human donor who donated a stem cell graft to a child with Fanconi anemia. The chain couples TRBV27 to TRBJ2-1; D gene uncertain. This sample comprised PBMCs, obtained from the stem cell graft. The CDR3 DNA reads TGTGCCAGCAGTTTATCCCGTTTCTCCTACAATGAGCAGTTCTTC. Protein: CASSLSRFSYNEQFF.